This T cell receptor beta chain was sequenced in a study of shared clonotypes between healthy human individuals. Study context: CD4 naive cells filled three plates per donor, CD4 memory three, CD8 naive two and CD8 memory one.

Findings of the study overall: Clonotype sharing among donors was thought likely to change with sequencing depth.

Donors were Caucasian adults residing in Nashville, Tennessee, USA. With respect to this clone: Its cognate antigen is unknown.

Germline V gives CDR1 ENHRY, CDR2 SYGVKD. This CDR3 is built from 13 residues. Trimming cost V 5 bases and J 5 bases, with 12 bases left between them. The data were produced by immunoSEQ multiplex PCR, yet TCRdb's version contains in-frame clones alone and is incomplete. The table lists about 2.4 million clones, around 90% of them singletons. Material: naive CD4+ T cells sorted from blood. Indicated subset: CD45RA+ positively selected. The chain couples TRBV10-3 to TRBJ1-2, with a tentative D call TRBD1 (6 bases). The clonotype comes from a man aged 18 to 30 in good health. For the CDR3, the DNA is TGTGCCATCAGTCGGACAGAGGGGTATGGCTACACCTTC. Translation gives CAISRTEGYGYTF.